The 27 T cell receptor beta chains reported below all come from one sample, sequenced in a study of blood T cell repertoires in COVID-19. Sequencing used immunoSEQ multiplex PCR; TCRdb keeps in-frame clones, though not all of them. Among tens of thousands of clones listed, around 67% were seen once. The sample taken for sequencing was peripheral blood. These receptors were taken from a man between 65 and 85 years old with COVID-19, enrolled during active disease.

The chain has TRBV5-1 and TRBJ2-7; 7 nucleotides align to TRBD2. This CDR3 is built from 16 residues. CDR1 is SGHRS, CDR2 YFSETQ, per germline. V shed 0 bases, J shed 4 bases, and the junction held 10 bases outside the gene matches. CDR3 amino acids: CASSLVIAGEQYEQYF. The CDR3, as DNA: TGCGCCAGCAGCTTGGTGATCGCGGGAGAACAATACGAGCAGTACTTC.

This clone occurred a few times. V is TRBV28 and J is TRBJ1-5; D may be TRBD1 (6 bases). Germline assignment: CDR1 MDHEN and CDR2 SYDVKM. This CDR3 is built from 17 residues. Trimming removed 6 bases from V and 2 bases from J, with 20 bases in between. CDR3 DNA: TGTGCCAGCAGCCCCTTAATGAACAGGGTTGGCAATCAGCCCCAGCATTTT. This sequence encodes CASSPLMNRVGNQPQHF.

The chain joins TRBV5-4 to TRBJ2-3; no reliable D call. V lost 4 bases to trimming and J lost 4 bases, with 7 bases between them. The CDR3 has 12 residues. The germline V gene encodes CDR1 SGHNT and CDR2 YYREEE (reference sequence). CDR3 residues: CASSPPSDTQYF. The DNA for the CDR3 is TGTGCCAGCAGCCCTCCCTCAGATACGCAGTATTTT.

J is TRBJ1-5 and V is TRBV19; tentatively, D is TRBD1 (5 bases). CDR1 and CDR2 (germline): LNHDA, SQIVND (reference sequence). The CDR3 has 13 amino acids. Trimming shortened V by 2 bases and J by 5 bases, and 7 bases separated the two germline ends. CDR3: CASSITGDQPQHF. Written as DNA, the CDR3 is TGTGCCAGTAGTATAACAGGAGATCAGCCCCAGCATTTT. The full variable domain, rest sourced from reference TRBV19 and TRBJ1-5, is DGGITQSPKYLFRKEGQNVTLSCEQNLNHDAMYWYRQDPGQGLRLIYYSQIVNDFQKGDIAEGYSVSREKKESFPLTVTSAQKNPTAFYLCASSITGDQPQHFGDGTRLSIL.

The chain joins TRBV7-2 to TRBJ1-1; 9 nucleotides match TRBD1. V gave up 4 bases and J gave up 1 base; unmatched junction bases: 4. CDR1 SGHTA and CDR2 FQGNSA come from the germline V gene. This CDR3 comprises 15 residues. CDR3 amino acids: CASSSQGAANTEAFF. CDR3 DNA: TGTGCCAGCAGCTCACAGGGGGCCGCGAACACTGAAGCTTTCTTT.

The chain joins TRBV19 to TRBJ2-7; 12 bases agree with TRBD1. The trim removed 4 bases at V and 5 bases at J, leaving 15 bases unmatched. Germline V gene sequence: CDR1 LNHDA, CDR2 SQIVND (reference sequence). This CDR3 contains 18 residues. The CDR3 DNA sequence: TGTGCCAGTAGTACCACCGAGAAGGCCGGGACAGGGGGCGACGAGCAGTACTTC. Protein: CASSTTEKAGTGGDEQYF.

The chain has TRBV27 and TRBJ2-5; no clear D. Between the trimmed V and J ends, which lost 5 bases and 1 base, there was a span of 14 bases. From germline, CDR1 is MNHEY and CDR2 SMNVEV (reference sequence). This CDR3 contains 15 residues. In nucleotides, the CDR3 is TGTGCCAGCAGTCCACAATACCAGGCCCAAGAGACCCAGTACTTC. This translates into CASSPQYQAQETQYF.

This chain joins TRBV21-1 and TRBJ2-2; the D call in the table, TRBD1, was not verified against the DNA. TRBV21-1 counts as a pseudogene. The CDR3 covers 19 residues. The CDR3 DNA follows: TGTGCCAGCAGCAAAATGGTCGGCAGGGGCCCAATCAACACCGGGGAGCTGTTTTTT. Its protein product is CASSKMVGRGPINTGELFF.

The chain combines TRBV7-2 with TRBJ2-1; D perhaps matches TRBD2 (5 bases). The V gene lost 2 bases and the J gene lost 3 bases, with 11 bases spanning the gap. The germline V gene encodes CDR1 SGHTA and CDR2 FQGNSA. This CDR3 has 15 residues. CDR3 sequence reads: CASSLLGGSYNEQFF. The CDR3 nucleotides read TGTGCCAGCAGCTTATTGGGTGGGAGCTACAATGAGCAGTTCTTC.

This chain links TRBV28 with TRBJ2-3, with 7 positions matching TRBD1. Trimming cost V 3 bases and J 3 bases; bases outside gene matches: 9. Germline lookup yields CDR1 MDHEN and CDR2 SYDVKM. This CDR3 contains 16 residues. The CDR3 nucleotides read TGTGCCAGCAGTTTTATAGGGGGCGCCCTTACAGATACGCAGTATTTT. This gives the protein CASSFIGGALTDTQYF.

The V gene is TRBV5-1, the J gene TRBJ2-3; perhaps TRBD1 as D (5 bases). This CDR3 is 16 amino acids long. V gave up 0 bases and J gave up 1 base, with 12 bases separating them. CDR1 is SGHRS, CDR2 YFSETQ, per germline. The CDR3 is CASSLGVGRGTDTQYF. The CDR3 DNA sequence: TGCGCCAGCAGCTTGGGCGTGGGCAGGGGCACAGATACGCAGTATTTT. The variable domain in full, with the rest retrieved from reference TRBV5-1 and TRBJ2-3, is KAGVTQTPRYLIKTRGQQVTLSCSPISGHRSVSWYQQTPGQGLQFLFEYFSETQRNKGNFPGRFSGRQFSNSRSEMNVSTLELGDSALYLCASSLGVGRGTDTQYFGPGTRLTVL.

This chain joins TRBV3-1 (or the pseudogene TRBV3-2) and TRBJ2-2; 9 bases align to TRBD2. The trim removed 4 bases at V and 5 bases at J, leaving 2 bases unmatched. Germline CDR1 is LGHDT and CDR2 is YNNKEL (reference sequence). This CDR3 contains 14 residues. The CDR3 DNA sequence: TGTGCCAGCAGCCCTAGCGGGGAGACCGGGGAGCTGTTTTTT. It translates to CASSPSGETGELFF.

The CDR3 reads CASSEGLAGVEQFF. DNA of the CDR3: TGTGCCAGCAGTGAAGGGCTAGCGGGAGTCGAGCAGTTCTTC. V gene TRBV6-4 combines with J gene TRBJ2-1; 10 positions match TRBD2. J was trimmed by 10 bases and V by 3 bases; bases with no gene match: 6. This CDR3 has 14 residues. CDR1 is MRHNA and CDR2 is SNTAGT in the germline V gene.

The chain is built from TRBV29-1 and TRBJ1-1, with D possibly TRBD1 on 5 matching bases. Trimming took off 6 bases at V and 4 bases at J, with 12 bases between the two ends. This CDR3 has 12 residues. Germline CDR1 reads SQVTM; CDR2 reads ANQGSEA. The CDR3 protein is CSVQGGVTEAFF. The CDR3 bases are TGCAGCGTCCAGGGAGGCGTCACTGAAGCTTTCTTT. Full variable domain (remainder filled in from reference TRBV29-1 and TRBJ1-1): SAVISQKPSRDICQRGTSLTIQCQVDSQVTMMFWYRQQPGQSLTLIATANQGSEATYESGFVIDKFPISRPNLTFSTLTVSNMSPEDSSIYLCSVQGGVTEAFFGQGTRLTVV.

This chain connects TRBV20-1 to TRBJ2-1, with D hard to call. V was shortened by 3 bases and J by 9 bases, with 9 bases between the two germline ends. CDR1 DFQATT and CDR2 SNEGSKA come from the germline V gene (reference sequence). CDR3 length: 11 amino acids. The CDR3 here is CSASPYLEQFF. The CDR3 region has the DNA TGCAGTGCTAGTCCCTACCTTGAGCAGTTCTTC.

The chain has TRBV25-1 and TRBJ1-2, with 12 positions matching TRBD1. V lost 1 base, J lost 7 bases, and 4 bases stayed unmatched. Germline CDR1 reads MGHDK; CDR2 reads SYGVNS. The CDR3 contains 15 residues. CDR3 in amino acids: CASSELGQGASGYTF. CDR3 sequence (DNA): TGTGCCAGCAGTGAATTGGGACAGGGGGCGTCTGGCTACACCTTC.

The CDR3 sequence: CASSFPGLAGNTDTQYF. The CDR3 DNA is TGTGCCAGCAGCTTCCCCGGACTAGCGGGGAACACAGATACGCAGTATTTT. This chain links TRBV7-6 with TRBJ2-3; 12 bases are shared with TRBD2. Germline V gene sequence: CDR1 SGHVS, CDR2 FNYEAQ. The V gene end was trimmed by 3 bases and the J gene end by 2 bases; junction bases not matched to a gene: 6. This CDR3 has 17 residues.

J is TRBJ1-6 and V is TRBV27; 7 nucleotides align to TRBD1. Per the germline V gene, CDR1 is MNHEY and CDR2 is SMNVEV (reference sequence). J gave up 7 bases and V 6 bases, and 18 bases lay outside the gene matches. The CDR3 consists of 18 residues. The CDR3 loop reads CASSQRAPGQSSNSPLHF. CDR3 in DNA: TGTGCCAGCAGCCAAAGGGCACCGGGACAGAGCTCGAATTCACCCCTCCACTTT.

The V call is TRBV11-2, the J call TRBJ2-3; 8 bases map to TRBD2. The V and J ends lost 1 base and 5 bases, in that order; junction bases with no gene match: 8. This CDR3 region has 16 residues. Germline V lookup: CDR1 SGHAT, CDR2 FQNNGV. The CDR3 reads CASSLVLAVYRDTQYF. The CDR3 coding sequence is TGTGCCAGCAGCTTAGTACTAGCGGTGTATCGAGATACGCAGTATTTT.

This chain joins TRBV6-5 and TRBJ1-4; D may be TRBD1 (6 bases). Per germline, CDR1 MNHEY and CDR2 SVGAGI. CDR3 length equals 13 residues. Trimming took off 5 bases at V and 8 bases at J, with 12 bases between the two ends. CDR3 protein: CASSQTGDEKLFF. The CDR3, as DNA: TGTGCCAGCAGTCAGACAGGCGACGAAAAACTGTTTTTT.

This clone was counted a few times. The rearrangement uses TRBV28 and TRBJ2-7; D gene uncertain. CDR1 and CDR2 (germline): MDHEN, SYDVKM. The CDR3 length is 13 residues. V was shortened by 6 bases and J by 5 bases, with 14 bases between the two germline ends. The CDR3 loop reads CASSPWAQDEQYF. CDR3 sequence (DNA): TGTGCCAGCAGCCCGTGGGCGCAAGACGAGCAGTACTTC. Combining the CDR3 with reference TRBV28 and TRBJ2-7 gives the whole variable domain DVKVTQSSRYLVKRTGEKVFLECVQDMDHENMFWYRQDPGLGLRLIYFSYDVKMKEKGDIPEGYSVSREKKERFSLILESASTNQTSMYLCASSPWAQDEQYFGPGTRLTVT.

The V gene is TRBV27, the J gene TRBJ1-4, with TRBD1 matching over 9 bases. The germline V gene encodes CDR1 MNHEY and CDR2 SMNVEV (reference sequence). The CDR3 loop spans 19 amino acids. With 6 bases clipped from V and 8 bases from J, the junction kept 22 bases outside the gene matches. The CDR3 nucleotides are TGTGCCAGCAGCCCCTTTTCCGGGACAGGGATCTTCCGGGGGGAAAAACTGTTTTTT. This sequence encodes CASSPFSGTGIFRGEKLFF.

The chain has TRBV27 and TRBJ2-2; no clear D gene. CDR1 is MNHEY, CDR2 SMNVEV, per germline (reference sequence). The germline V and J ends were trimmed by 2 bases and 5 bases, with 9 bases remaining between them. CDR3 length equals 14 residues. The CDR3 region has the DNA TGTGCCAGCAGTTTAGTGGTTCGGACCGGGGAGCTGTTTTTT. This encodes CASSLVVRTGELFF.

The V gene is TRBV18, the J gene TRBJ2-5; TRBD1 matches at 9 bases. CDR1 is KGHSH, CDR2 LQKENI, per germline. After removal of 2 bases from V and 3 bases from J, the junction contained 4 bases not matched to a gene. This CDR3 region has 15 residues. CDR3 sequence (DNA): TGTGCCAGCTCACCAATAAGGACAGGGGAAGAGACCCAGTACTTC. Its translation is CASSPIRTGEETQYF.

This chain links TRBV29-1 with TRBJ2-2; D perhaps matches TRBD2 (5 bases). In germline, CDR1 is SQVTM, CDR2 ANQGSEA. The CDR3 has 14 amino acids. The V gene lost 4 bases and the J gene lost 2 bases, with 11 bases spanning the gap. The CDR3 nucleotides are TGCAGCGTTGGGCTAGCAGCTAACACCGGGGAGCTGTTTTTT. Translated, it gives CSVGLAANTGELFF.

The chain links TRBV9 to TRBJ2-6; no reliable D call. The CDR3 loop spans 16 amino acids. Germline-derived CDR1 and CDR2 are SGDLS and YYNGEE. Trimming removed 0 bases at V and 0 bases at J, with 7 bases between. The CDR3 here is CASSVGASSGANVLTF. CDR3 bases: TGTGCCAGCAGCGTAGGGGCTTCCTCTGGGGCCAACGTCCTGACTTTC.

The CDR3 DNA follows: TGTGCCATCAGCGAAGCGGGAGGACTCTACAATGAGCAGTTCTTC. Residues: CAISEAGGLYNEQFF. The chain links TRBV10-3 to TRBJ2-1; TRBD2 matches at 9 bases. The CDR3 sequence is 15 residues long. CDR1 is ENHRY and CDR2 is SYGVKD in the germline V gene. Trimming at V came to 6 bases and at J to 3 bases, leaving 6 bases not matched to a gene.